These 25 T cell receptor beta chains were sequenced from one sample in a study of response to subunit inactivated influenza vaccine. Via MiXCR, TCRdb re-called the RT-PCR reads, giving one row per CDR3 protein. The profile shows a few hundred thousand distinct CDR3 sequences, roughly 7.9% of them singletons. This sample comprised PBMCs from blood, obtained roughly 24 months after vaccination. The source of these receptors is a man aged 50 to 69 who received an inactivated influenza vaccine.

DNA for the CDR3: TGTGCCAGCAGATCAGGCGGTAACAATGAGCAGTTCTTC. Protein: CASRSGGNNEQFF. V is TRBV6-1 and J is TRBJ2-1; no clear D. Trimming removed 6 bases from V and 5 bases from J, with 11 bases in between. Germline V lookup: CDR1 MNHNS, CDR2 SASEGT. This CDR3 is built from 13 residues.

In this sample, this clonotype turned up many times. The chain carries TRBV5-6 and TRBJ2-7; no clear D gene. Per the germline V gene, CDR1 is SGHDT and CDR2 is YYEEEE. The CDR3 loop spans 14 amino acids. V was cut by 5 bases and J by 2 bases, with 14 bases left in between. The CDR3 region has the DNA TGTGCCAGCAGTACCTGGGATTTTGCCTACGAGCAGTACTTC. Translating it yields CASSTWDFAYEQYF.

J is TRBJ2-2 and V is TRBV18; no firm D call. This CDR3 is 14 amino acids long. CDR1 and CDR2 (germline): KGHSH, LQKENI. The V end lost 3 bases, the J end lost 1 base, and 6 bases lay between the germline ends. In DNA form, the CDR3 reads TGTGCCAGCTCACCGGACCTGAACACCGGGGAGCTGTTTTTT. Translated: CASSPDLNTGELFF. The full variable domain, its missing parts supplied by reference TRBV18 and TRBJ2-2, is NAGVMQNPRHLVRRRGQEARLRCSPMKGHSHVYWYRQLPEEGLKFMVYLQKENIIDESGMPKERFSAEFPKEGPSILRIQQVVRGDSAAYFCASSPDLNTGELFFGEGSRLTVL.

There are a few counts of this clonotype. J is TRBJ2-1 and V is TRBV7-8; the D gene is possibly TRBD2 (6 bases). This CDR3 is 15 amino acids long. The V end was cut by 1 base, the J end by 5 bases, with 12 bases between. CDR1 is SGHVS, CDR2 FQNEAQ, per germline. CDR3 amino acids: CASSLGLSGNNEQFF. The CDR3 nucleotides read TGTGCCAGCAGCTTAGGACTTAGCGGCAACAATGAGCAGTTCTTC.

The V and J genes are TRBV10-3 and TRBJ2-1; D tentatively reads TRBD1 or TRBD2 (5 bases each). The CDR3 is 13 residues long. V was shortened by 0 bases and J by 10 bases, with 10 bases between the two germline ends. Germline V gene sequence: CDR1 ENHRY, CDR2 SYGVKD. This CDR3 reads CAISESGRREQFF. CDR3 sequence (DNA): TGTGCCATCAGTGAGTCGGGGCGGAGGGAGCAGTTCTTC.

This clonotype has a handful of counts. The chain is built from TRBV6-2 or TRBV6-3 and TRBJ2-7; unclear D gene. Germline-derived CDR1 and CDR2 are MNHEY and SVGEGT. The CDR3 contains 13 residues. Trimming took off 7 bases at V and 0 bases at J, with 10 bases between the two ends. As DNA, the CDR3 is TGTGCCAGCACCAGACCCAGCTCCTACGAGCAGTACTTC. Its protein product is CASTRPSSYEQYF.

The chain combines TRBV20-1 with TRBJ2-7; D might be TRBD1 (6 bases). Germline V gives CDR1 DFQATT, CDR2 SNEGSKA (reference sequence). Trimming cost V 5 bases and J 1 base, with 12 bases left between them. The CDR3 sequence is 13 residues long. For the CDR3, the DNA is TGCAGTGCTCCCAGGACAGATTCCTACGAGCAGTACTTC. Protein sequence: CSAPRTDSYEQYF.

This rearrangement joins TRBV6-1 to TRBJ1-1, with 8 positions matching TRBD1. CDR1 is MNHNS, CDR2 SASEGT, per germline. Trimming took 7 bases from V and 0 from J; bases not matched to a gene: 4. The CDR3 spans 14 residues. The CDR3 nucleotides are TGTGCCAGCACCCGACAGGGGATGAACACTGAAGCTTTCTTT. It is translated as CASTRQGMNTEAFF.

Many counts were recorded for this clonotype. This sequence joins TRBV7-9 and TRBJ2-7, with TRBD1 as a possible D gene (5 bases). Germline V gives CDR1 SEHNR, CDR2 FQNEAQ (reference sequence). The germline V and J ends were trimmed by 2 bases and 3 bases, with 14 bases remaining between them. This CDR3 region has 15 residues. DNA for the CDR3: TGTGCCAGCAGCTTACCCGCAGGGTTTTACTACGAGCAGTACTTC. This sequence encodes CASSLPAGFYYEQYF.

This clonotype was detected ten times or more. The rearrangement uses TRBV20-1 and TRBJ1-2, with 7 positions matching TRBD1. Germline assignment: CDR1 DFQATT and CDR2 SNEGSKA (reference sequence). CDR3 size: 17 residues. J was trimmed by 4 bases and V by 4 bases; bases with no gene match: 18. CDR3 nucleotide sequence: TGCAGTGCTATCGACCCAGGGGGAATGGGGCTTGTCTATGGCTACACCTTC. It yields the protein CSAIDPGGMGLVYGYTF.

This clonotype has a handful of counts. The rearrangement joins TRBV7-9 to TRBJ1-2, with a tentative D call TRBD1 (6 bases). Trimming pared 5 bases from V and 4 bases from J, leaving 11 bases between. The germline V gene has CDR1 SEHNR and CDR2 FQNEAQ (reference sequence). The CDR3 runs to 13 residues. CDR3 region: CASSADSRYGYTF. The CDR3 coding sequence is TGTGCCAGCAGCGCGGACAGCCGCTATGGCTACACCTTC.

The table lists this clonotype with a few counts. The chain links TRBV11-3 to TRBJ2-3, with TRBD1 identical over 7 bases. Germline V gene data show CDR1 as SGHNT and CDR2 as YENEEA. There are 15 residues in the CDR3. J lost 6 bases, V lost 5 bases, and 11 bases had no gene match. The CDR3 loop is CASSEQGTGSDTQYF. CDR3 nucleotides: TGTGCCAGCAGCGAACAGGGGACCGGTTCCGATACGCAGTATTTT.

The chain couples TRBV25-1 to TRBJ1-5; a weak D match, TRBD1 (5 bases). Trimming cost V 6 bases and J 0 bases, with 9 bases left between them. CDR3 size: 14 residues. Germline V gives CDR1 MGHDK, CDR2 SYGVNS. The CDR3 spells CASRAGGSNQPQHF. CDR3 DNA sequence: TGTGCCAGCAGAGCGGGGGGTAGCAATCAGCCCCAGCATTTT.

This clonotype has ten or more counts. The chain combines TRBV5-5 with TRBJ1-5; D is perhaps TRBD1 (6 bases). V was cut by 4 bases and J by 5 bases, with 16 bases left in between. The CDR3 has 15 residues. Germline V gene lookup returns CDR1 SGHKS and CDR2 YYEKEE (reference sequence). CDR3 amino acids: CASSPGTIGDQPQHF. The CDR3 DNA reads TGTGCCAGCAGCCCGGGGACAATAGGAGATCAGCCCCAGCATTTT.

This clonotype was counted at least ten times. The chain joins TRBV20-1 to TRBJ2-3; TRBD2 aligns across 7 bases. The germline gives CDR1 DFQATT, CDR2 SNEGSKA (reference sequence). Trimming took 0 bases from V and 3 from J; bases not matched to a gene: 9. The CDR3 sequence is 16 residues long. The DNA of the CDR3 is TGCAGTGCTAGAGACTTTGAGCGGGGCTGGACAGATACGCAGTATTTT. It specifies CSARDFERGWTDTQYF.

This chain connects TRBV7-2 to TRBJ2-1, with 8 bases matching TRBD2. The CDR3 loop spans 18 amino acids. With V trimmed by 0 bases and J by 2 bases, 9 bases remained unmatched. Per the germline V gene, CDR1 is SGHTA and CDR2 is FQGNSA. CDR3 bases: TGTGCCAGCAGCTTAGCACCCGTTGGGCGGGGGGCCTACAATGAGCAGTTCTTC. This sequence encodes CASSLAPVGRGAYNEQFF.

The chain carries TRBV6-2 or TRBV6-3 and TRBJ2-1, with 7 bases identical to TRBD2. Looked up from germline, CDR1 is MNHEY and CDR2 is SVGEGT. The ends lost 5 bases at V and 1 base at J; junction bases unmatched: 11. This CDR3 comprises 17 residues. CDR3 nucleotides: TGTGCCAGCAGTGACCCGACCTGGGGGGGATCCTACAATGAGCAGTTCTTC. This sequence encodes CASSDPTWGGSYNEQFF.

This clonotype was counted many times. CDR3 sequence reads: CASSFGTSGYTF. In DNA, the CDR3 is TGTGCCAGCAGTTTCGGCACAAGCGGCTACACCTTC. The J gene is TRBJ1-2, the V gene TRBV12-3 or TRBV12-4; D ambiguous. The CDR3 extends over 12 amino acids. Trimming cost V 3 bases and J 8 bases, with 10 bases left between them.

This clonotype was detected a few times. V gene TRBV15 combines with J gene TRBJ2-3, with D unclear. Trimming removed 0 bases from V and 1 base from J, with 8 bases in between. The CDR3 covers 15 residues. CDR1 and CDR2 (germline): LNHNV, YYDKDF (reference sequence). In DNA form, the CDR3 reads TGTGCCACCAGCAGAGATCGAGAAGGCACAGATACGCAGTATTTT. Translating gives CATSRDREGTDTQYF.

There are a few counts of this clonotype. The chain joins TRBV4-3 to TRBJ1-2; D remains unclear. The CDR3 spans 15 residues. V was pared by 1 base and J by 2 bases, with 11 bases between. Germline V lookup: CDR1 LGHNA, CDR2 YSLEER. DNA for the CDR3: TGCGCCAGCAGCCAAGCGTTGTTCTCCAACTATGGCTACACCTTC. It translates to CASSQALFSNYGYTF.

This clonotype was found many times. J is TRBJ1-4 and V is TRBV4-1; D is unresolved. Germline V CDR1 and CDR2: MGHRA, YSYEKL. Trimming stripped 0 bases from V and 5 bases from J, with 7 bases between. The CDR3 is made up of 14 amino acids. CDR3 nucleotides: TGCGCCAGCAGCCAAGATTATCAGAATGAAAAACTGTTTTTT. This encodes CASSQDYQNEKLFF.

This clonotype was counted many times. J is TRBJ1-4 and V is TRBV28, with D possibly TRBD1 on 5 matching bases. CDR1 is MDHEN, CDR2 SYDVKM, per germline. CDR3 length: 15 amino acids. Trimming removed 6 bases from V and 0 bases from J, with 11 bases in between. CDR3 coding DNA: TGTGCCAGCAGCCTGACAGACGCAACTAATGAAAAACTGTTTTTT. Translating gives CASSLTDATNEKLFF.

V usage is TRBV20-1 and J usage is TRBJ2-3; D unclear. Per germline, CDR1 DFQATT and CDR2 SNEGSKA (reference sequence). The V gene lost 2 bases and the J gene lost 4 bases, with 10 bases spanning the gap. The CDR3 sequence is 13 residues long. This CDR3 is CSARLPNSDTQYF. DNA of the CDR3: TGCAGTGCTAGACTACCTAACTCAGATACGCAGTATTTT.

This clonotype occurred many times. Here the CDR3 reads CASSYTWTGYDEQFF. CDR3 DNA: TGTGCCAGCAGTTACACGTGGACAGGGTACGATGAGCAGTTCTTC. This sequence joins TRBV6-5 and TRBJ2-1; 8 bases are shared with TRBD1. Germline V gene data show CDR1 as MNHEY and CDR2 as SVGAGI. Losses at the gene ends were 2 bases for V and 8 bases for J; bases not matched to a gene: 8. CDR3 length: 15 amino acids.

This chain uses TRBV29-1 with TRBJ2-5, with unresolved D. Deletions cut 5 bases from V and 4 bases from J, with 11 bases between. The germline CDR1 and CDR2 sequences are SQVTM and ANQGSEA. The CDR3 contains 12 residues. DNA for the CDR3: TGCAGCGTTTTTGAGGTGGGAGAGACCCAGTACTTC. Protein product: CSVFEVGETQYF.